This entry features one TCR beta chain sequence. This clonotype was counted ten times or more. Its antigen remains undetermined. No base quality values were provided; no much bigger clone lies one nucleotide off. The CDR3 contains 14 residues, cysteine and phenylalanine counted. Only the CDR3 portion is preserved as DNA: 42 bases, with reading frame beginning at the first base. V gives up 3 bases and J gives up 5 bases, and the segment between their germline ends measures 13 bases. CDR1 is given as MNHEY and CDR2 as SMNVEV, both from the germline V gene (reference sequence). The instrument given in TCRdb is Illumina HiSeq 1500. TCRdb itself trimmed the public reads at Q25 with fastp, ran MiXCR and retained productive beta chains. Identical CDR3 proteins give one entry, which carries the most common genes and DNA. The sample contains over 450,000 distinct CDR3 sequences, approximately 10% of them found a single time. More than 8.5% of the sample rests with the top ten.

The data belong to a study of T cell repertoires in cytomegalovirus infection (dated 2019 in TCRdb). General notes on the study: Because public TCR beta signatures pointed to carriage of CMV infection together with the matching HLA type, the HLA type of each donor mattered for the analysis. Overall results and qualifications from the work: The ex vivo response was dominated by HLA-C-restricted CMV-specific TCR beta clonotypes, which also provided the single most frequent clonotype in two of eight donors. In both this cohort and an independent cohort of several hundred donors, the cumulative frequency of public TCR beta family members distinguished carriers of CMV infection plus the relevant HLA type.

Recombination connected TRBV27 to TRBJ1-1; confidence is insufficient to name the D gene. This sequence was found in a human donor in good health (CMV status not recorded). Some clones in this sample may be carry-over from other donors' samples. The sample consisted of PBMCs. CDR3 loop: CASSFGGLLTEAFF. The nucleotides read TGTGCCAGCAGTTTTGGAGGGCTGCTTACTGAAGCTTTCTTT.